The 21 T cell receptor beta chains in this list originate from one sample, sequenced in a study of T-cell reconstitution after alpha-beta-depleted transplantation in children. Unique molecular identifiers tagged the TCRbeta library. One entry per CDR3 protein, called by TCRdb with MiXCR from the PCR reads. The sample lists about 610,000 distinct CDR3 sequences; 10% to 13% were seen once. The sequences come from PBMCs from the stem cell graft donor, collected from the stem cell graft. The receptors come from a human donor who donated a stem cell graft to a child with acute myeloid leukemia.

V is TRBV27 and J is TRBJ2-1, with 12 bases identical to TRBD2. Germline values: CDR1 MNHEY, CDR2 SMNVEV (reference sequence). The CDR3 covers 17 residues. With 5 bases clipped from V and 7 bases from J, the junction kept 12 bases outside the gene matches. The CDR3 DNA reads TGTGCCAGCAGTACGGCCGGATGGACTAGCGGGGTGAATGAGCAGTTCTTC. This encodes CASSTAGWTSGVNEQFF.

This clonotype occurred many times. The chain carries TRBV10-3 and TRBJ2-7; D is uncertain. V lost 3 bases and J 1 base, leaving 7 bases between the germline ends. The CDR3 is 13 amino acids. The germline gives CDR1 ENHRY, CDR2 SYGVKD. For the CDR3, the DNA is TGTGCCATCAGTGACCGGCAGTCCTACGAGCAGTACTTC. It translates to CAISDRQSYEQYF.

At least ten counts were recorded for this clonotype. V gene TRBV5-1 combines with J gene TRBJ2-5; D is unresolved. Trimming shortened V by 1 base and J by 0 bases, and 7 bases separated the two germline ends. The CDR3 contains 14 residues. Germline V gives CDR1 SGHRS, CDR2 YFSETQ. This CDR3 reads CASSLKGYQETQYF. The CDR3, as DNA: TGCGCCAGCAGCTTGAAAGGGTACCAAGAGACCCAGTACTTC.

This clonotype turned up a few times. The chain recombines TRBV29-1 with TRBJ1-2; D is undetermined. The CDR3 loop spans 12 amino acids. Germline V gene sequence: CDR1 SQVTM, CDR2 ANQGSEA. Trimming took 4 bases from V and 3 from J, leaving 9 bases between them. The CDR3 protein is CSVGPVDYGYTF. The CDR3 DNA follows: TGCAGCGTTGGGCCAGTAGACTATGGCTACACCTTC.

This clonotype was observed at least ten times. The chain recombines TRBV4-2 with TRBJ2-7; D possibly corresponds to TRBD1 (6 bases). With 0 bases removed from V and 6 bases from J, the gap between germline ends came to 30 bases. The CDR3 totals 20 residues. Germline V gives CDR1 LGHNA, CDR2 YNFKEQ. CDR3 region: CASSQDPRARAGEPEREQYF. The CDR3 bases are TGTGCCAGCAGCCAAGACCCTAGAGCGAGGGCAGGGGAACCCGAGCGCGAGCAGTACTTC.

This clonotype occurred a few times. The chain carries TRBV6-5 and TRBJ1-2; D gene unclear. CDR1 MNHEY and CDR2 SVGAGI come from the germline V gene. Trimming cost V 4 bases and J 1 base, with 13 bases left between them. The CDR3 is made up of 15 amino acids. CDR3 residues: CASSSPPRSNYGYTF. The CDR3 nucleotides read TGTGCCAGCAGTTCCCCCCCAAGGAGTAACTATGGCTACACCTTC.

This clonotype is a singleton in its sample. V gene TRBV7-3 combines with J gene TRBJ2-5, with D tentatively TRBD1 (6 bases). The CDR3 is made up of 12 amino acids. CDR1 SGHTA and CDR2 FQGTGA come from the germline V gene. Trimming took off 8 bases at V and 5 bases at J, with 12 bases between the two ends. CDR3 region: CASQGLDETQYF. In nucleotides, the CDR3 is TGTGCCAGCCAGGGGTTGGACGAGACCCAGTACTTC. The full variable domain, completed using reference TRBV7-3 and TRBJ2-5, is GAGVSQTPSNKVTEKGKYVELRCDPISGHTALYWYRQSLGQGPEFLIYFQGTGAADDSGLPNDRFFAVRPEGSVSTLKIQRTERGDSAVYLCASQGLDETQYFGPGTRLLVL.

V usage is TRBV4-3 and J usage is TRBJ2-1, with D possibly TRBD2 on 6 matching bases. The CDR3 loop spans 16 amino acids. The ends were cut back, 3 bases at V and 0 bases at J, with 12 bases in the middle. Per germline, CDR1 LGHNA and CDR2 YSLEER. CDR3 nucleotides: TGCGCCAGCAGCCAGGGAGGAGGTAGCTCCTACAATGAGCAGTTCTTC. Its translation is CASSQGGGSSYNEQFF.

The V call is TRBV3-1, the J call TRBJ2-7, with a tentative D call TRBD2 (6 bases). This CDR3 is built from 15 residues. V dropped 10 bases and J dropped 6 bases, with 25 bases sitting between them. CDR1 LGHDT and CDR2 YNNKEL come from the germline V gene (reference sequence). In DNA form, the CDR3 reads TGTGCCACCTCCTCGAAAGGGGCCGGAGGGGTCGAGCAGTACTTC. This translates into CATSSKGAGGVEQYF.

This chain joins TRBV24-1 and TRBJ2-1; 9 nucleotides align to TRBD2. This CDR3 has 17 amino acids. Looked up from germline, CDR1 is KGHDR and CDR2 is SFDVKD. V was clipped by 3 bases and J by 6 bases; unmatched bases: 11. For the CDR3, the DNA is TGTGCCACCAGTGATCGACCTAGCGGGAATTATTTCAATGAGCAGTTCTTC. The encoded protein is CATSDRPSGNYFNEQFF.

The rearrangement joins TRBV2 to TRBJ1-4, with 7 bases that match TRBD1. V was clipped by 7 bases and J by 2 bases; unmatched bases: 4. Per the germline V gene, CDR1 is SNHLY and CDR2 is FYNNEI. There are 14 residues in the CDR3. CDR3 sequence reads: CASMDRLTNEKLFF. As DNA, the CDR3 is TGTGCCAGCATGGACAGGCTGACTAATGAAAAACTGTTTTTT.

This clonotype was seen at least ten times. V and J are TRBV20-1 and TRBJ2-7, with 8 bases fitting TRBD2. The CDR3 is made up of 14 amino acids. Germline V gene lookup returns CDR1 DFQATT and CDR2 SNEGSKA (reference sequence). Trimming took 6 bases from V and 5 from J; bases not matched to a gene: 12. CDR3 nucleotide sequence: TGCAGTGCCCAGCCGGAACGGGGGGGAGACGAGCAGTACTTC. Amino acids: CSAQPERGGDEQYF.

This clonotype was seen repeatedly, ten times or more. The V call is TRBV28, the J call TRBJ2-3; D gene unclear. Per the germline V gene, CDR1 is MDHEN and CDR2 is SYDVKM. Trimming removed 10 bases from V and 4 bases from J, with 12 bases in between. The CDR3 covers 12 residues. CDR3 loop: CATIRPPDTQYF. The CDR3 region has the DNA TGTGCCACCATCCGGCCCCCAGATACGCAGTATTTT.

This chain joins TRBV6-2 or TRBV6-3 and TRBJ2-7; D remains unclear. Germline CDR1 is MNHEY and CDR2 is SVGEGT. V was clipped by 6 bases and J by 2 bases, with 8 bases between them. The CDR3 totals 12 residues. CDR3 residues: CASRLQAYEQYF. The CDR3 coding sequence is TGTGCCAGCAGGCTCCAGGCCTACGAGCAGTACTTC.

V and J are TRBV7-2 and TRBJ1-5; D perhaps matches TRBD1 (6 bases). Deletions cut 2 bases from V and 3 bases from J, with 14 bases between. The CDR3 loop spans 16 amino acids. The germline gives CDR1 SGHTA, CDR2 FQGNSA. Here the CDR3 DNA reads TGTGCCAGCAGCTTAATAGGTGGACAGATCAATCAGCCCCAGCATTTT. It encodes CASSLIGGQINQPQHF.

This clonotype occurred a few times. The V gene is TRBV29-1, the J gene TRBJ1-2; 9 bases are shared with TRBD1. CDR1 and CDR2 (germline): SQVTM, ANQGSEA. Unmatched junction bases numbered 11, after V lost 7 bases and J lost 8 bases. This CDR3 contains 13 residues. CDR3 nucleotides: TGCAGCGCCCAAGGGACAGGGAATTCAGGCTACACCTTC. Translated, it gives CSAQGTGNSGYTF.

The chain has TRBV29-1 and TRBJ1-3; D possibly corresponds to TRBD1 (5 bases). Per germline, CDR1 SQVTM and CDR2 ANQGSEA. V dropped 5 bases and J dropped 3 bases, with 14 bases sitting between them. There are 14 residues in the CDR3. The CDR3 loop is CSVSQGFSGNTIYF. The CDR3 nucleotides are TGCAGCGTTTCCCAGGGATTTAGTGGAAACACCATATATTTT.

There are a few counts of this clonotype. The J gene is TRBJ2-7, the V gene TRBV5-1; TRBD2 is a possible D gene (6 bases). Trimming shortened V by 2 bases and J by 3 bases, and 9 bases separated the two germline ends. This CDR3 contains 13 residues. In germline, CDR1 is SGHRS, CDR2 YFSETQ. The CDR3 loop reads CASSFAGNYEQYF. The CDR3, as DNA: TGCGCCAGCAGCTTCGCGGGAAACTACGAGCAGTACTTC.

Many counts were recorded for this clonotype. The genes are TRBV27 and TRBJ2-5, with 13 bases that match TRBD2. The germline V gene encodes CDR1 MNHEY and CDR2 SMNVEV (reference sequence). CDR3 size: 17 residues. J was trimmed by 9 bases and V by 5 bases; bases with no gene match: 15. This chain's CDR3 is CASSPQGLAGSRGPQYF. CDR3 sequence (DNA): TGTGCCAGCAGTCCCCAGGGACTAGCGGGATCAAGAGGCCCCCAGTACTTC.

The gene calls are TRBV29-1 and TRBJ2-5; maybe TRBD1 (5 bases). Trimming shortened V by 4 bases and J by 2 bases, and 14 bases separated the two germline ends. The CDR3 is 14 residues long. Looked up from germline, CDR1 is SQVTM and CDR2 is ANQGSEA. The chain's CDR3 is CSVVRGLGQETQYF. The CDR3 bases are TGCAGCGTTGTTAGGGGATTGGGACAAGAGACCCAGTACTTC.

Notes on this clonotype: Here the CDR3 omits its conserved ending phenylalanine or tryptophan, so a read error is the likely source. The chain recombines TRBV20-1 with TRBJ2-7, with TRBD1 identical over 12 bases. This CDR3 is built from 16 residues. V shed 1 base and J 4 bases; nucleotides not matched to a gene: 8. Germline-derived CDR1 and CDR2 are DFQATT and SNEGSKA (reference sequence). CDR3 coding DNA: TGCAGTGCTAGAGCTGCCGGGACAGGGGGCAGGTACGAGCAGTACTGC. Amino acid sequence: CSARAAGTGGRYEQYC.